This passage covers 28 T cell receptor beta chains from one sample sequenced in a study of Graves' ophthalmopathy and Graves' hyperthyroidism. Amplification of the TCR beta CDR3 regions used RNA transcripts (as template). Second-round multiplex PCR came after first-round RT-PCR with HTBI primers. MiXCR, run by TCRdb on the multiplex PCR reads, gives a single entry per CDR3 protein. The sample contains 15,000 to 20,000 distinct CDR3 sequences, 46% of which appear only once. The source material was peripheral blood. The source is a woman aged 40-49 years with stable Graves' hyperthyroidism.

On this clonotype itself: A much more abundant neighbour one base away suggests this may be a read error. The rearrangement links TRBV9 to TRBJ2-2, with D perhaps matching TRBD2 (6 bases). The CDR3 is made up of 15 amino acids. Germline CDR1 is SGDLS and CDR2 is YYNGEE. The CDR3 here is CASSGSGDNIGELFF. The CDR3 bases are TGTGCCAGCAGCGGTAGCGGAGACAACATCGGGGAGCTGTTTTTT.

The CDR3 sequence is CATTSGRAGGTDTQYF. CDR3 in DNA: TGTGCCACCACCTCTGGGAGGGCTGGGGGCACAGATACGCAGTATTTT. The V gene is TRBV24-1, the J gene TRBJ2-3; 7 positions match TRBD2. The CDR3 is 16 amino acids. Trimming took 8 bases from V and 1 from J; bases not matched to a gene: 11. The V gene's germline CDR1 is KGHDR and CDR2 SFDVKD.

The V gene is TRBV7-6, the J gene TRBJ2-3, with D perhaps matching TRBD2 (6 bases). CDR3 size: 15 residues. Germline V gene sequence: CDR1 SGHVS, CDR2 FNYEAQ. Trimming left V 4 bases short and J 0 bases short, with 11 bases between. The CDR3 bases are TGTGCCAGCAGCTGGAGCGGGTCTAGCACAGATACGCAGTATTTT. Protein: CASSWSGSSTDTQYF.

This clonotype was picked up many times. The rearrangement uses TRBV12-3 or TRBV12-4 and TRBJ2-7, with 9 bases that match TRBD2. This CDR3 spans 14 amino acids. Losses at the gene ends were 6 bases for V and 2 bases for J; bases not matched to a gene: 5. DNA of the CDR3: TGTGCCAGCAGGTTGACTAGCGGACCCTACGAGCAGTACTTC. This codes for CASRLTSGPYEQYF.

This clonotype was found many times. This chain uses TRBV19 with TRBJ2-1; D may be TRBD1 (5 bases). Trimming left V 8 bases short and J 3 bases short, with 14 bases between. The CDR3 contains 14 residues. CDR1 and CDR2 (germline): LNHDA, SQIVND (reference sequence). The CDR3 DNA is TGTGCCAGTGCCTACTCGACAGACTACAATGAGCAGTTCTTC. Protein product: CASAYSTDYNEQFF.

V is TRBV7-9 and J is TRBJ2-1; the match to TRBD2 covers 9 bases. The J call is in doubt because the DNA end fits TRBJ2-5 better. CDR1 is SEHNR, CDR2 FQNEAQ, per germline (reference sequence). The CDR3 loop spans 16 amino acids. The CDR3 reads CASSSSLAGSGETQYF. Written as DNA, the CDR3 is TGTGCCAGCAGCAGTTCCCTAGCGGGATCAGGAGAGACCCAGTACTTC.

V usage is TRBV2 and J usage is TRBJ2-3, with D hard to call. This CDR3 is built from 14 residues. Trimming removed 3 bases at V and 2 bases at J, with 9 bases between. The germline CDR1 and CDR2 sequences are SNHLY and FYNNEI. The CDR3 loop is CASSEGQPTDTQYF. CDR3 sequence (DNA): TGTGCCAGCAGTGAGGGCCAGCCCACAGATACGCAGTATTTT.

Comments on this clonotype: One end of the junction does not line up with germline, which may come from a read error. The CDR3 nucleotides read TGCGGTGCTAGGGGGGACAGGGACTCACCCCTCTACTTT. It yields the protein CGARGDRDSPLYF. The rearrangement uses TRBV20-1 and TRBJ1-6; 9 bases are shared with TRBD1. Germline V lookup: CDR1 DFQATT, CDR2 SNEGSKA (reference sequence). The length of the CDR3 is 13 residues.

In this sample, this clonotype turned up many times. V usage is TRBV6-1 and J usage is TRBJ1-1; D is possibly TRBD1 (5 bases). This CDR3 is built from 13 residues. Trimming removed 0 bases at V and 5 bases at J, with 7 bases between. In germline, CDR1 is MNHNS, CDR2 SASEGT. CDR3: CASSEAGLTEAFF. The CDR3 coding sequence is TGTGCCAGCAGTGAAGCGGGACTGACTGAAGCTTTCTTT.

This clonotype was observed a few times. The chain employs TRBV10-3 and TRBJ2-3, with D hard to call. The V gene's germline CDR1 is ENHRY and CDR2 SYGVKD. CDR3 size: 15 residues. V was trimmed by 3 bases and J by 1 base, leaving 11 bases between them. The CDR3: CAISDVLMGTDTQYF. Written as DNA, the CDR3 is TGTGCCATCAGTGATGTATTGATGGGCACAGATACGCAGTATTTT.

This clonotype came up many times. The chain recombines TRBV2 with TRBJ2-5, with 8 positions matching TRBD2. Germline V lookup: CDR1 SNHLY, CDR2 FYNNEI. This CDR3 spans 19 amino acids. Trimming cost V 0 bases and J 5 bases; bases outside gene matches: 17. CDR3 sequence: CASSEALYLGLGFGETQYF. In DNA, the CDR3 is TGTGCCAGCAGTGAAGCGCTTTACCTGGGACTAGGATTTGGTGAGACCCAGTACTTC.

CDR3: CASSIVTGGSGELFF. CDR3 nucleotide sequence: TGTGCCAGTAGTATAGTCACAGGGGGCTCCGGGGAGCTGTTTTTT. V is TRBV19 and J is TRBJ2-2; 9 positions agree with TRBD1. With V trimmed by 1 base and J by 6 bases, 3 bases remained unmatched. CDR3 length equals 15 residues. The germline V gene has CDR1 LNHDA and CDR2 SQIVND (reference sequence).

This clonotype was seen repeatedly, ten times or more. CDR3 protein: CASSLDEGNTIYF. CDR3 nucleotide sequence: TGTGCCAGCAGCTTGGATGAAGGAAACACCATATATTTT. This chain links TRBV5-6 with TRBJ1-3, with D uncertain. The CDR3 is made up of 13 amino acids. Germline lookup yields CDR1 SGHDT and CDR2 YYEEEE. Trimming removed 0 bases at V and 4 bases at J, with 5 bases between.

The V and J genes are TRBV4-1 and TRBJ2-7; TRBD2 agrees at 14 bases. This CDR3 contains 16 residues. V gave up 4 bases and J gave up 0 bases; unmatched junction bases: 2. CDR1 and CDR2 (germline): MGHRA, YSYEKL. The CDR3 here is CASSPTSGGASYEQYF. CDR3 in DNA: TGCGCCAGCAGCCCGACTAGCGGGGGGGCCTCCTACGAGCAGTACTTC.

The chain is built from TRBV19 and TRBJ1-5; no clear D gene. The CDR3 runs to 16 residues. Germline CDR1 is LNHDA and CDR2 is SQIVND (reference sequence). The germline V and J ends were trimmed by 4 bases and 0 bases, with 13 bases remaining between them. CDR3 nucleotides: TGTGCCAGTAGTAGTCGCCCCTCCTATAGCAATCAGCCCCAGCATTTT. Its translation is CASSSRPSYSNQPQHF. Using reference TRBV19 and TRBJ1-5 for the parts outside the CDR3, the full variable domain is DGGITQSPKYLFRKEGQNVTLSCEQNLNHDAMYWYRQDPGQGLRLIYYSQIVNDFQKGDIAEGYSVSREKKESFPLTVTSAQKNPTAFYLCASSSRPSYSNQPQHFGDGTRLSIL.

The CDR3 is CASSYSIGTDNSPLHF. The CDR3, as DNA: TGTGCCAGCAGTTACTCTATAGGGACAGATAATTCACCCCTCCACTTT. V gene TRBV6-5 combines with J gene TRBJ1-6; 7 bases agree with TRBD1. Germline V gene sequence: CDR1 MNHEY, CDR2 SVGAGI. The length of the CDR3 is 16 residues. The V and J ends lost 0 bases and 5 bases, in that order; junction bases with no gene match: 4.

In this sample, this clonotype turned up many times. This sequence joins TRBV5-1 and TRBJ2-1, with a weak D call TRBD1 (5 bases). The ends were cut back, 6 bases at V and 6 bases at J, with 16 bases in the middle. Germline V lookup: CDR1 SGHRS, CDR2 YFSETQ. The CDR3 is 14 amino acids. CDR3 sequence: CASNRDSYGNEQFF. In DNA form, the CDR3 reads TGCGCCAGCAACCGAGACAGCTACGGCAATGAGCAGTTCTTC.

In regard to this clonotype: Just one base apart from a much larger clone, this may be a read error. This chain joins TRBV5-4 and TRBJ2-7; D unresolved. The CDR3 has 14 amino acids. Trimming stripped 5 bases from V and 3 bases from J, with 15 bases between. From germline, CDR1 is SGHNT and CDR2 YYREEE (reference sequence). CDR3 amino acids: CASSPELSHYEQYF. The CDR3 DNA reads TGTGCCAGCAGTCCAGAGCTATCCCACTACGAGCAGTACTTC.

Regarding this clonotype: A much larger clone sits a single nucleotide away, making a read error possible. The chain carries TRBV5-1 and TRBJ2-1, with D perhaps being TRBD1 or TRBD2 (6 bases each). The length of the CDR3 is 12 residues. V gave up 7 bases and J gave up 7 bases, with 12 bases separating them. In germline, CDR1 is SGHRS, CDR2 YFSETQ. In nucleotides, the CDR3 is TGCGCCAGCGCTGGGGGGCAAAATGAGCAGTTCTTC. It specifies CASAGGQNEQFF.

Sample share makes this clonotype medium-sized. The chain links TRBV7-2 to TRBJ2-5; TRBD2 agrees at 7 bases. This CDR3 is built from 15 residues. Trimming removed 5 bases from V and 5 bases from J; junction bases left unmatched: 11. The germline gives CDR1 SGHTA, CDR2 FQGNSA. The CDR3 coding sequence is TGTGCCAGCAGCGAAAGCGGGGAGGGTTGGGAGACCCAGTACTTC. As protein: CASSESGEGWETQYF. The variable domain in full, with the rest retrieved from reference TRBV7-2 and TRBJ2-5, is GAGVSQSPSNKVTEKGKDVELRCDPISGHTALYWYRQSLGQGLEFLIYFQGNSAPDKSGLPSDRFSAERTGGSVSTLTIQRTQQEDSAVYLCASSESGEGWETQYFGPGTRLLVL.

The genes are TRBV29-1 and TRBJ2-1; 11 nucleotides match TRBD1. The CDR3 extends over 14 amino acids. Trimming took 5 bases from V and 12 from J; bases not matched to a gene: 12. The germline CDR1 and CDR2 sequences are SQVTM and ANQGSEA. CDR3 sequence (DNA): TGCAGCGTTAAAGTGGACAGGGGGCTTGGTGGGCAGTTCTTC. Protein: CSVKVDRGLGGQFF.

A word on this clonotype: One end of the junction fails to match germline, which may point to a read error. V gene TRBV19 combines with J gene TRBJ1-2; 9 bases match TRBD1. This CDR3 is built from 15 residues. Germline V lookup: CDR1 LNHDA, CDR2 SQIVND (reference sequence). The CDR3 DNA is TGTGCCAGTAGTCTCTTGGACAGGGGCCACTATGGCTGCACCTTC. Translation gives CASSLLDRGHYGCTF.

By sample share, this clonotype is medium-sized. The chain couples TRBV2 to TRBJ1-5, with 9 bases that match TRBD1. The V gene's germline CDR1 is SNHLY and CDR2 FYNNEI. The CDR3 is 15 residues long. V gave up 2 bases and J gave up 5 bases; unmatched junction bases: 4. CDR3 protein: CASSERDREYQPQHF. The CDR3 DNA sequence: TGTGCCAGCAGTGAACGGGACAGGGAGTATCAGCCCCAGCATTTT. Combining the CDR3 with reference TRBV2 and TRBJ1-5 gives the whole variable domain EPEVTQTPSHQVTQMGQEVILRCVPISNHLYFYWYRQILGQKVEFLVSFYNNEISEKSEIFDDQFSVERPDGSNFTLKIRSTKLEDSAMYFCASSERDREYQPQHFGDGTRLSIL.

This chain joins TRBV10-2 and TRBJ1-1; D is unresolved. The V end lost 6 bases, the J end lost 1 base, and 9 bases lay between the germline ends. The germline CDR1 and CDR2 sequences are WSHSY and SAAADI. The CDR3 sequence is 13 residues long. The DNA for the CDR3 is TGCGCCAGCAGCCAGGTACAGAACACTGAAGCTTTCTTT. It encodes CASSQVQNTEAFF.

This clonotype was seen at least ten times. The CDR3 DNA sequence: TGTGCCAGCAGCTTAGATCTCAGCATTACCTACGAGCAGTACTTC. This encodes CASSLDLSITYEQYF. The rearrangement uses TRBV11-2 and TRBJ2-7; D gene uncertain. CDR1 and CDR2 from the germline V gene are SGHAT and FQNNGV. With 0 bases removed from V and 2 bases from J, the gap between germline ends came to 11 bases. There are 15 residues in the CDR3.

In DNA, the CDR3 is TGTGCCAGCAGCCCGGGGACAGAGGCCGGTTTGGAGCAGTACTTC. Protein product: CASSPGTEAGLEQYF. This rearrangement joins TRBV7-2 to TRBJ2-7; 7 bases line up with TRBD1. Looked up from germline, CDR1 is SGHTA and CDR2 is FQGNSA. This CDR3 region has 15 residues. Trimming cost V 5 bases and J 7 bases; bases outside gene matches: 14.

On this clonotype: A clone one base away is much larger, so this may be a read error. As the CDR3 is not closed by the conserved phenylalanine or tryptophan, this likely results from a read error. The chain couples TRBV12-3 or TRBV12-4 to TRBJ2-2, with D possibly TRBD1 on 5 matching bases. V was trimmed by 8 bases and J by 6 bases, leaving 7 bases between them. The CDR3 consists of 11 residues. Here the CDR3 reads CASLGAGELFC. CDR3 nucleotides: TGTGCCAGCCTAGGGGCCGGGGAGCTGTTTTGT.

This clonotype showed up just a few times. The rearrangement joins TRBV4-1 to TRBJ2-7; TRBD1 matches 7 bases. Germline V CDR1 and CDR2: MGHRA, YSYEKL. The CDR3 sequence is 16 residues long. V was pared by 2 bases and J by 0 bases, with 7 bases of the junction left unmatched. CDR3 nucleotides: TGCGCCAGCAGCCAACACGGGACAGCGAGCTCCTACGAGCAGTACTTC. Residues: CASSQHGTASSYEQYF.